One sample yielded the 17 T cell receptor beta chains listed below, sequenced in a study of blood T cell repertoires in COVID-19 (dated by TCRdb to the early 2020s). To prepare the library, the immunoSEQ multiplex PCR assay was applied. TCRdb took this table from immuneACCESS and kept in-frame rearrangements with V and J called. Such tables lack part of the clones; where checked against another copy, unresolved V genes explain under half of the gap, and the rest is unexplained. The sample records some 250,000 clones, 80% to 85% of which are singletons. The top ten hold about 4.2% of the sample. Sequencing was performed on peripheral blood. These receptors were collected from a man over 45 with active or convalescent COVID-19.

The chain uses TRBV30 and TRBJ1-5; D is unresolved. The germline V and J ends were trimmed by 0 bases and 1 base, with 4 bases remaining between them. The germline V gene encodes CDR1 GTSNPN and CDR2 SVGIG (reference sequence). CDR3 length: 13 amino acids. The CDR3 region has the DNA TGTGCCTGGAGTGTACACAGCAATCAGCCCCAGCATTTT. Its translation is CAWSVHSNQPQHF.

The chain has TRBV5-8 and TRBJ1-1; D perhaps matches TRBD1 (5 bases). Trimming removed 2 bases from V and 5 bases from J, with 13 bases in between. CDR3 length: 14 amino acids. CDR1 is SGHTS and CDR2 is YDEGEE in the germline V gene. CDR3 loop: CASSFGAGYTEAFF. CDR3 coding DNA: TGTGCCAGCAGCTTTGGAGCAGGGTATACTGAAGCTTTCTTT.

In DNA, the CDR3 is TGCGCCAGCAGCTTGGATTCGCGGGGGAACACCGGGGAGCTGTTTTTT. This translates into CASSLDSRGNTGELFF. The J gene is TRBJ2-2, the V gene TRBV5-1, with a possible D match to TRBD2 (6 bases). CDR1 and CDR2 from the germline V gene are SGHRS and YFSETQ. The V and J ends lost 0 bases and 1 base respectively, with 10 bases between them. The length of the CDR3 is 16 residues.

V is TRBV6-1 and J is TRBJ2-7; D not certain. The CDR3 consists of 12 residues. Germline CDR1 MNHNS, CDR2 SASEGT. V shed 1 base and J shed 3 bases, with 4 bases lying between them. The DNA of the CDR3 is TGTGCCAGCAGTGAAGACGGCTACGAGCAGTACTTC. Translation: CASSEDGYEQYF.

The chain recombines TRBV5-1 with TRBJ1-5, with 7 nucleotides matching TRBD1. Germline CDR1 SGHRS, CDR2 YFSETQ. V lost 4 bases to trimming and J lost 5 bases; unmatched junction nucleotides: 3. The CDR3 spans 13 residues. The CDR3 bases are TGCGCCAGCAGCCGGGACAGCGATCAGCCCCAGCATTTT. Translated: CASSRDSDQPQHF.

This chain uses TRBV5-1 with TRBJ2-1; 9 positions agree with TRBD2. Per the germline V gene, CDR1 is SGHRS and CDR2 is YFSETQ. This CDR3 region has 15 residues. With V trimmed by 4 bases and J by 0 bases, 2 bases remained unmatched. CDR3 sequence (DNA): TGCGCCAGCAGCCTAGCGGGGTACTCCTACAATGAGCAGTTCTTC. It translates to CASSLAGYSYNEQFF.

This rearrangement joins TRBV5-4 to TRBJ2-1; D unclear. V was shortened by 2 bases and J by 2 bases, with 11 bases between the two germline ends. The CDR3 runs to 15 residues. The germline CDR1 and CDR2 sequences are SGHNT and YYREEE (reference sequence). The CDR3 here is CASSLSVRAYNEQFF. CDR3 nucleotide sequence: TGTGCCAGCAGCTTAAGTGTTAGAGCCTACAATGAGCAGTTCTTC.

The chain has TRBV7-2 and TRBJ1-4, with a weak D call TRBD1 (5 bases). Trimming shortened V by 3 bases and J by 0 bases, and 14 bases separated the two germline ends. The germline gives CDR1 SGHTA, CDR2 FQGNSA. The CDR3 sequence is 17 residues long. The chain's CDR3 is CASSLTPGGATNEKLFF. The CDR3 DNA reads TGTGCCAGCAGCTTGACCCCCGGGGGGGCAACTAATGAAAAACTGTTTTTT.

The V gene is TRBV7-9, the J gene TRBJ1-5, with TRBD1 as a possible D gene (5 bases). The CDR3 length is 16 residues. V was shortened by 5 bases and J by 7 bases, with 21 bases between the two germline ends. Per germline, CDR1 SEHNR and CDR2 FQNEAQ (reference sequence). CDR3 loop: CASSPSTPSGGQPQHF. CDR3 nucleotide sequence: TGTGCCAGCAGCCCTAGTACACCCTCGGGGGGACAGCCCCAGCATTTT.

This clone was recorded a few times. The V gene is TRBV5-3, the J gene TRBJ1-2; D possibly corresponds to TRBD1 (5 bases). TRBV5-3 is assigned to the ORF class and has an uncertain function. Trimming took off 1 base at V and 3 bases at J, with 10 bases between the two ends. This CDR3 is built from 14 residues. The CDR3 protein is CARSLPLGDYGYTF. The CDR3 DNA reads TGTGCCAGAAGCTTGCCTTTAGGGGACTATGGCTACACCTTC.

Only a few counts were recorded for this clone. The chain joins TRBV19 to TRBJ2-5; 7 bases are shared with TRBD1. The V gene's germline CDR1 is LNHDA and CDR2 SQIVND (reference sequence). With V trimmed by 2 bases and J by 7 bases, 7 bases remained unmatched. The CDR3 runs 14 residues. CDR3 nucleotides: TGTGCCAGTAGTATAACAGGGTCAGGGGGGACCCAGTACTTC. Amino acids: CASSITGSGGTQYF.

The J gene is TRBJ2-3, the V gene TRBV6-5; 8 bases match TRBD2. Losses at the gene ends were 5 bases for V and 0 bases for J; bases not matched to a gene: 4. The CDR3 contains 15 residues. Germline V gives CDR1 MNHEY, CDR2 SVGAGI. The CDR3 protein is CASSTLAASTDTQYF. DNA for the CDR3: TGTGCCAGCAGTACACTAGCGGCTAGCACAGATACGCAGTATTTT.

The chain links TRBV12-2 to TRBJ1-4. TRBV12-2 is a pseudogene locus. CDR3 size: 15 residues. CDR3 sequence reads: CASRSRRSRGEKLFF. The CDR3 DNA follows: TGTGCAAGTCGCTCTCGACGGTCCCGAGGGGAAAAACTGTTTTTT.

The chain joins TRBV4-2 to TRBJ1-5; D call uncertain. This CDR3 is 12 amino acids long. Germline V gives CDR1 LGHNA, CDR2 YNFKEQ. V was trimmed by 3 bases and J by 9 bases, leaving 9 bases between them. The CDR3 reads CASSQGDGPQHF. In DNA form, the CDR3 reads TGTGCCAGCAGCCAGGGCGATGGGCCCCAGCATTTT.

This clone has only a few counts. This chain connects TRBV6-5 to TRBJ2-7, with 10 bases aligning to TRBD1. J was trimmed by 5 bases and V by 2 bases; bases with no gene match: 9. This CDR3 region has 16 residues. The germline CDR1 and CDR2 sequences are MNHEY and SVGAGI. Here the CDR3 reads CASSYLSGTGVHEQYF. The CDR3 DNA reads TGTGCCAGCAGTTACCTCTCCGGGACAGGGGTACACGAGCAGTACTTC.

The V call is TRBV30, the J call TRBJ1-1; no firm D call. The V gene lost 3 bases and the J gene lost 2 bases, with 7 bases spanning the gap. CDR3 length equals 12 residues. Germline V gene data show CDR1 as GTSNPN and CDR2 as SVGIG (reference sequence). CDR3 nucleotides: TGTGCCTGGAGCCTAGCAAACACTGAAGCTTTCTTT. This encodes CAWSLANTEAFF.

Points on this clone: This same CDR3 is encoded by further DNA sequences in the sample. The chain is built from TRBV6-5 and TRBJ1-2, with D possibly TRBD1 on 5 matching bases. The ends were cut back, 0 bases at V and 3 bases at J, with 11 bases in the middle. Per germline, CDR1 MNHEY and CDR2 SVGAGI. The CDR3 runs to 15 residues. CDR3 coding DNA: TGTGCCAGCAGTTACTCTAGGGGTAGAGACTATGGCTACACCTTC. It specifies CASSYSRGRDYGYTF.